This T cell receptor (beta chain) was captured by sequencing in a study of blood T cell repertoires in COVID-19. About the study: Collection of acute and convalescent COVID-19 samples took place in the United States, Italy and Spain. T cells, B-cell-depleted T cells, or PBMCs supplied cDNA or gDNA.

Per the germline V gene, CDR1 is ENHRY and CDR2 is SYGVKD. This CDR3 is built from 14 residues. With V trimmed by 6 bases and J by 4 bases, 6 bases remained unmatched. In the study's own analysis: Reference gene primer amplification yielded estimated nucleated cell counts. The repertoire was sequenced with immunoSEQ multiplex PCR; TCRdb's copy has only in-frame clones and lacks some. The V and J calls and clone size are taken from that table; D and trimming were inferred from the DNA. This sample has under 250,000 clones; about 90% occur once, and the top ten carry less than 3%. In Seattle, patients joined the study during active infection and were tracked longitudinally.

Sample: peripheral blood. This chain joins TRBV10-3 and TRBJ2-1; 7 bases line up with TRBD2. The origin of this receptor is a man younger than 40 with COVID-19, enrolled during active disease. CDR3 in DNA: TGTGCCATCAGCGAGCGGGAAACTTACAATGAGCAGTTCTTC. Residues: CAISERETYNEQFF.